This note documents a single T cell receptor beta chain sequence. Antigen: not known. This sample was included in a study of T cells after yellow fever vaccination. TCR cDNA, made by 5'RACE template switching, carried an added universal primer site and UMIs. MiXCR, applied by TCRdb to the 5' RACE reads, yields one record per CDR3 protein. The sample lists some 73,000 distinct CDR3 sequences; 7.5% to 8% were seen once. General study results and limits: The CD4 and CD8 compartments had a small share of their clonotypes in common. The bulk population could contribute abundant contaminating clonotypes to FACS-sorted repertoires. Among primary-vaccination clones, most reappeared after the booster, at roughly 96% for CD4 and 88% for CD8.

The receptor's source is a man younger than 45 who received the YFV17D yellow fever vaccine. The material sequenced was CD8+ T cells sorted from PBMCs, taken on the day of the yellow fever booster vaccination.

CDR3 protein: CASSQDQVMGHEQYF. CDR3 sequence (DNA): TGCGCCAGCAGCCAAGACCAGGTTATGGGCCACGAGCAGTACTTC. The rearrangement uses TRBV4-3 and TRBJ2-7, with D uncertain. Germline V lookup: CDR1 LGHNA, CDR2 YSLEER. V lost 0 bases and J lost 5, with 14 bases in between. The length of the CDR3 is 15 residues.